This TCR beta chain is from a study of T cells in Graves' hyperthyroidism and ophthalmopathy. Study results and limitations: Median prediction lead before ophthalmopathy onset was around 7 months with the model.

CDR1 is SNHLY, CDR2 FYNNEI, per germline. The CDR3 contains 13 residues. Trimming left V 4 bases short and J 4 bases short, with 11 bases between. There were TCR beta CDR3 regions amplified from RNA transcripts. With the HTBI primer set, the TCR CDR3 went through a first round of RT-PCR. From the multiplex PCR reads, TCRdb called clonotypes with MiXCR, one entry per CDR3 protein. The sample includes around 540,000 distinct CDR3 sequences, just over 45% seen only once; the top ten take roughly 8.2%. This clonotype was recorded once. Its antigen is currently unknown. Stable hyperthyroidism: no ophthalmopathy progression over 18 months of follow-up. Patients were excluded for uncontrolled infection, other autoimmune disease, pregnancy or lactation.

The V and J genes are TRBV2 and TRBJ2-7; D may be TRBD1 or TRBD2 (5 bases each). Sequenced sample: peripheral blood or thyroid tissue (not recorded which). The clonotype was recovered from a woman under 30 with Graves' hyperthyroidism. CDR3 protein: CASSGRDGYEQYF. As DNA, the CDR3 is TGTGCCAGCAGTGGTCGGGACGGGTACGAGCAGTACTTC.